This TCR beta chain originates from a study of T cell clusters in autoimmune cytopenias. Whole-study results and caveats: The T cell clusters were defined only in silico, without experimental functional validation.

One tube held mixed TRB-A and TRB-B primer pools for touch-down PCR. TCRdb derives one entry per CDR3 protein from the multiplex PCR reads, leaving out DNA. This sample's table reports about 5,000 distinct CDR3 sequences. By frequency, this clonotype registers medium-sized (0.01 to 0.1%). What it binds is unknown. Some 34,000 genome equivalents of blood DNA were amplified for TRB. This TCR was sampled from a human donor with an autoimmune cytopenia or autoimmune hepatitis (not recorded which). Source material: peripheral blood.

CDR3 amino acids: CASSSQKNTEAFF. The V call is TRBV19, the J call TRBJ1-1. The V gene's germline CDR1 is LNHDA and CDR2 SQIVND (reference sequence). This CDR3 is built from 13 residues.